This TCR beta chain was recovered during a study of blood T cell repertoires in COVID-19. The CDR3 is 12 residues long. V shed 11 bases and J shed 1 base, with 9 bases lying between them. The germline V gene has CDR1 MNHNY and CDR2 SVGAGI (reference sequence). This clone was counted between two and nine times. TCRdb's table, derived via immunoSEQ multiplex PCR, lists solely in-frame clones and lacks some. The table records about 59,000 clones, more than 70% of them present only once. The sequence came from a man aged 55 to 70 with acute or convalescent COVID-19. The V gene is TRBV6-6, the J gene TRBJ1-5; TRBD1 is a possible D gene (6 bases). The sequenced sample was peripheral blood. This CDR3 is CAVGTSNQPQHF. The DNA of the CDR3 is TGTGCCGTAGGGACAAGCAATCAGCCCCAGCATTTT.